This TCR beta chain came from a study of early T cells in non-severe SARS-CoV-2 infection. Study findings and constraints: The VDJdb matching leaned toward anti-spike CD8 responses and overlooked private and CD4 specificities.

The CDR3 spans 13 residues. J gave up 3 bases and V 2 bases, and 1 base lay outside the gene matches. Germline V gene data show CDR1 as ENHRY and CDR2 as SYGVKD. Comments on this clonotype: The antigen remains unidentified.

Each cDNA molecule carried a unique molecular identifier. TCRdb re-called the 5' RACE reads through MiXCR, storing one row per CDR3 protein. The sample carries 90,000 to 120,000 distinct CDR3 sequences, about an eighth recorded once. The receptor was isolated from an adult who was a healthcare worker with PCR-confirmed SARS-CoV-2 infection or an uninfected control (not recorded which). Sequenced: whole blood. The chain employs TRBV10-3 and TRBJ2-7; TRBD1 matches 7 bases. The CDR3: CAISEDRVYEQYF. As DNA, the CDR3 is TGTGCCATCAGTGAGGACAGGGTCTACGAGCAGTACTTC.